This TCR beta chain was retrieved from a study of T cells in Graves' hyperthyroidism and ophthalmopathy. This clonotype was observed a handful of times. RNA transcripts served as the template for amplifying TCR beta CDR3 regions. Carried out on the TCR CDR3, a first-round RT-PCR used the HTBI primer set. TCRdb used MiXCR to reprocess the multiplex PCR reads, holding one entry per CDR3 protein. The sample holds 460,000 or so distinct CDR3 sequences, roughly 14% seen once. The CDR3 sequence is 11 residues long. Per germline, CDR1 GTSNPN and CDR2 SVGIG (reference sequence). Trimming pared 1 base from V and 6 bases from J, leaving 6 bases between.

Sequenced: blood. The sequence came from a young woman with Graves' hyperthyroidism. This chain connects TRBV30 to TRBJ1-1, with D maybe TRBD1 (5 bases). The CDR3 region is CAWSEGSEAFF. The CDR3 DNA sequence: TGTGCCTGGAGTGAGGGGTCTGAAGCTTTCTTT. Full variable domain (remainder filled in from reference TRBV30 and TRBJ1-1): SQTIHQWPATLVQPVGSPLSLECTVEGTSNPNLYWYRQAAGRGLQLLFYSVGIGQISSEVPQNLSASRPQDRQFILSSKKLLLSDSGFYLCAWSEGSEAFFGQGTRLTVV.